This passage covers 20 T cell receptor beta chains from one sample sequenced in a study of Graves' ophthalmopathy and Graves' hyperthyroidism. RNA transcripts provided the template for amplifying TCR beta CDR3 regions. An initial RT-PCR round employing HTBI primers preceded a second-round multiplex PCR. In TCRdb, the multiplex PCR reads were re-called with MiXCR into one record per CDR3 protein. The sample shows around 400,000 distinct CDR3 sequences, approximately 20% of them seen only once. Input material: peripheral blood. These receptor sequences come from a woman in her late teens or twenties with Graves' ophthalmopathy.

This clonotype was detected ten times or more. In DNA form, the CDR3 reads TGTGCCAGCAGTTTATCTCCAACCGGGCCGAGAATTACTGAAGCTTTCTTT. As protein: CASSLSPTGPRITEAFF. The chain carries TRBV27 and TRBJ1-1; D is ambiguous. V was shortened by 0 bases and J by 5 bases, with 19 bases between the two germline ends. The V gene's germline CDR1 is MNHEY and CDR2 SMNVEV (reference sequence). The CDR3 consists of 17 residues.

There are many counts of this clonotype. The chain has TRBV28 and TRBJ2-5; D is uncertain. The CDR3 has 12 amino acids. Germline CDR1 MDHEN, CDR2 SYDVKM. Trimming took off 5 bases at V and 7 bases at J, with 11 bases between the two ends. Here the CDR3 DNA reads TGTGCCAGCAGTACCCCATTGTCGACCCAGTACTTC. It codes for CASSTPLSTQYF.

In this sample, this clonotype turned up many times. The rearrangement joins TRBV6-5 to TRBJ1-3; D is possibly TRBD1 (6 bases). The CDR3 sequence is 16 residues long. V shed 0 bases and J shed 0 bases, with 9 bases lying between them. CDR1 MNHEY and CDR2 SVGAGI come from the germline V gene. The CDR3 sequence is CASSYSRGISGNTIYF. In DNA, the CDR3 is TGTGCCAGCAGTTACTCGAGGGGGATCTCTGGAAACACCATATATTTT.

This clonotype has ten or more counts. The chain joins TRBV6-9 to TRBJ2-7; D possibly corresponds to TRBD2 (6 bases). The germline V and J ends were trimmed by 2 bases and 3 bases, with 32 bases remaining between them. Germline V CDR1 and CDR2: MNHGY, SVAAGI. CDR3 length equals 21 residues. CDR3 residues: CASSYVPLQRPYRRAYYEQYF. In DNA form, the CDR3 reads TGTGCCAGCAGTTATGTTCCCCTCCAGCGGCCCTATCGGAGGGCTTACTACGAGCAGTACTTC.

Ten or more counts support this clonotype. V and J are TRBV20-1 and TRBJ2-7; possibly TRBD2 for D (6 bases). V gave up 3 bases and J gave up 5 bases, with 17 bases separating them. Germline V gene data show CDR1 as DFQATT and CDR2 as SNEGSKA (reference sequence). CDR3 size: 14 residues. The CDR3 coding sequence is TGCAGTGCTAGCCGGGACTCCCGAGGGGACGAGCAGTACTTC. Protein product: CSASRDSRGDEQYF.

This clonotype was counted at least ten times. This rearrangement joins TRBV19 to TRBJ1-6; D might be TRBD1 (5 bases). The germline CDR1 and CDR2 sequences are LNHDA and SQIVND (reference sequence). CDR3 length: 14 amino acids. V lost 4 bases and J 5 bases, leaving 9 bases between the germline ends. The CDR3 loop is CASSRGRNNSPLHF. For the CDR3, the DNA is TGTGCCAGTAGTAGGGGACGGAATAATTCACCCCTCCACTTT.

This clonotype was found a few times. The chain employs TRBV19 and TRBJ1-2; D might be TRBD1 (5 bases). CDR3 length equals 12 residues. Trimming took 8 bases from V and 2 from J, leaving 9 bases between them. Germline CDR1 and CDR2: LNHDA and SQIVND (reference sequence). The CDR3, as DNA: TGTGCCAGTGAGGGGATGAACTATGGCTACACCTTC. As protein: CASEGMNYGYTF.

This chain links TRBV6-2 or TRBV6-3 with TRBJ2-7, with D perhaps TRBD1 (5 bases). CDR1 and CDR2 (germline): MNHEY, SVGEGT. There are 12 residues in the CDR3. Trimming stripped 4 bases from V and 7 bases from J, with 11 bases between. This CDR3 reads CASSLRQTEQYF. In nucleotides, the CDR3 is TGTGCCAGCAGTTTACGACAGACGGAGCAGTACTTC.

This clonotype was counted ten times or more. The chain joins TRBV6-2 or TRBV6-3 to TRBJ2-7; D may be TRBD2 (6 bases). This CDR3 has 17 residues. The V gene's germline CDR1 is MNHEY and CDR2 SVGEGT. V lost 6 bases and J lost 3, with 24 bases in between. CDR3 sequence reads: CASRHRGLPLKNYEQYF. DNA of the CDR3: TGTGCCAGCAGACACCGGGGACTTCCCCTGAAAAACTACGAGCAGTACTTC.

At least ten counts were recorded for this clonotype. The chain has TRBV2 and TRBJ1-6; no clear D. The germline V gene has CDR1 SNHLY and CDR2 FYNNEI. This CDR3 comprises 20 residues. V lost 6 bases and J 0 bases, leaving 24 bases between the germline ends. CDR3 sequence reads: CASRPKVHVAKSSYNSPLHF. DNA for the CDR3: TGTGCCAGCAGGCCCAAGGTACACGTTGCCAAGAGCTCCTATAATTCACCCCTCCACTTT.

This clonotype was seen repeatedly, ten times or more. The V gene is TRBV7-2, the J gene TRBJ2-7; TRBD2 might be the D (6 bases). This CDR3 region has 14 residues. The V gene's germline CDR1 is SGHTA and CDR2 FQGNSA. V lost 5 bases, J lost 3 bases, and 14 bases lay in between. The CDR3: CASSLGGFGYEQYF. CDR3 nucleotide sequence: TGTGCCAGCAGCCTCGGGGGTTTCGGCTACGAGCAGTACTTC. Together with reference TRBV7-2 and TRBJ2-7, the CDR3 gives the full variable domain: GAGVSQSPSNKVTEKGKDVELRCDPISGHTALYWYRQSLGQGLEFLIYFQGNSAPDKSGLPSDRFSAERTGGSVSTLTIQRTQQEDSAVYLCASSLGGFGYEQYFGPGTRLTVT.

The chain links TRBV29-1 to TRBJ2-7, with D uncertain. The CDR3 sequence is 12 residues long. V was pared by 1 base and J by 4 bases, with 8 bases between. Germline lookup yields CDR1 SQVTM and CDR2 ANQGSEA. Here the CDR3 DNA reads TGCAGCGTTGAAGGGGCGACGTACGAGCAGTACTTC. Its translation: CSVEGATYEQYF.

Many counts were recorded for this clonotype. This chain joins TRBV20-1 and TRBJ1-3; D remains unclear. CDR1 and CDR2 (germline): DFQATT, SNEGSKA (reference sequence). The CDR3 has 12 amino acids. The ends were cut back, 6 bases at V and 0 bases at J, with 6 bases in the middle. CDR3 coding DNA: TGCAGTGCCCGCCCCTCTGGAAACACCATATATTTT. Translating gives CSARPSGNTIYF.

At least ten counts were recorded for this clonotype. In DNA, the CDR3 is TGTGCCTGGAGTGTCGCGCGGTCGTTCACGCGGTACTTC. This encodes CAWSVARSFTRYF. The chain employs TRBV30 and TRBJ2-7; D is undetermined. Per the germline V gene, CDR1 is GTSNPN and CDR2 is SVGIG (reference sequence). CDR3 size: 13 residues. Deletions cut 0 bases from V and 12 bases from J, with 18 bases between.

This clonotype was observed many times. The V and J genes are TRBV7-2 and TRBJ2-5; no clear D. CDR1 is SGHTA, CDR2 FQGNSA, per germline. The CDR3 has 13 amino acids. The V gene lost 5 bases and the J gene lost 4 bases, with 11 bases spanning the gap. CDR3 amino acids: CASSPGPSETQYF. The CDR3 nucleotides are TGTGCCAGCAGCCCCGGACCCTCAGAGACCCAGTACTTC.

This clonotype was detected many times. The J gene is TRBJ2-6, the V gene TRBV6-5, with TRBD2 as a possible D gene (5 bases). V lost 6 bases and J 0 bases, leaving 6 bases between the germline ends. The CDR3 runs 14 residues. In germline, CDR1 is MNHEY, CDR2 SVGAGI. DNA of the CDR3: TGTGCCAGCAGCCGGGACTCTGGGGCCAACGTCCTGACTTTC. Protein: CASSRDSGANVLTF.

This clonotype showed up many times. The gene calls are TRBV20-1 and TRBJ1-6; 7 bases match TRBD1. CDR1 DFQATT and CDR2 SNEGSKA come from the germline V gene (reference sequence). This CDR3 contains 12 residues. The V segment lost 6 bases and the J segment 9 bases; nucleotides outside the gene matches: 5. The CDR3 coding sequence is TGCAGTGCGTCCCACAGGGGTTCACCCCTCCACTTT. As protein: CSASHRGSPLHF.

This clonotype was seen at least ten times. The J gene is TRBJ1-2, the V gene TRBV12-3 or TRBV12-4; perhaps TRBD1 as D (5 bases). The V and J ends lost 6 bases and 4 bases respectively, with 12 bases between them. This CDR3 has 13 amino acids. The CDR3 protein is CASSSDSFYGYTF. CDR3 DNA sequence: TGTGCCAGCAGCTCAGACAGTTTCTATGGCTACACCTTC.

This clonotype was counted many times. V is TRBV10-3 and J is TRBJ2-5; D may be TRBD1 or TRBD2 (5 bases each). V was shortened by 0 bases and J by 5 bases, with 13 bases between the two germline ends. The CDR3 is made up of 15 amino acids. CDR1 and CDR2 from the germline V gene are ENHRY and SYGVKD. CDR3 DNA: TGTGCCATCAGTGAGTCAAGGGGACGGAAGGAGACCCAGTACTTC. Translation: CAISESRGRKETQYF.

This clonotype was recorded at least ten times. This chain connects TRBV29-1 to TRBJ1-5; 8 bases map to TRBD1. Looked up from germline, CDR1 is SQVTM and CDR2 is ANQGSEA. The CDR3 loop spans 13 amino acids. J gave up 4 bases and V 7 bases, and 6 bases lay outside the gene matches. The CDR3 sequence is CSAQGARNQPQHF. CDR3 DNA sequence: TGCAGCGCCCAGGGGGCTAGGAATCAGCCCCAGCATTTT.